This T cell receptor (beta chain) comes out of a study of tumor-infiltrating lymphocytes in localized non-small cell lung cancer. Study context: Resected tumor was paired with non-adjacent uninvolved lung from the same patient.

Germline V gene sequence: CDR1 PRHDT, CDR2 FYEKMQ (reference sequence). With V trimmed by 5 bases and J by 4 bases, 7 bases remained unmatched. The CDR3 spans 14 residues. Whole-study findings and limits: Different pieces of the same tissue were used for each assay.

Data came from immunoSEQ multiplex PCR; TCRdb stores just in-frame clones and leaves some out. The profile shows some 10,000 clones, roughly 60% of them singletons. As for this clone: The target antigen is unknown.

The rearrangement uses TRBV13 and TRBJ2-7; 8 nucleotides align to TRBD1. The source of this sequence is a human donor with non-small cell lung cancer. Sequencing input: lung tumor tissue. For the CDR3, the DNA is TGTGCCAGCAGCATCGACAGGGGTTCATACGAGCAGTACTTC. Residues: CASSIDRGSYEQYF. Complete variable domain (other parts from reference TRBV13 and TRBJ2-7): AAGVIQSPRHLIKEKRETATLKCYPIPRHDTVYWYQQGPGQDPQFLISFYEKMQSDKGSIPDRFSAQQFSDYHSELNMSSLELGDSALYFCASSIDRGSYEQYFGPGTRLTVT.